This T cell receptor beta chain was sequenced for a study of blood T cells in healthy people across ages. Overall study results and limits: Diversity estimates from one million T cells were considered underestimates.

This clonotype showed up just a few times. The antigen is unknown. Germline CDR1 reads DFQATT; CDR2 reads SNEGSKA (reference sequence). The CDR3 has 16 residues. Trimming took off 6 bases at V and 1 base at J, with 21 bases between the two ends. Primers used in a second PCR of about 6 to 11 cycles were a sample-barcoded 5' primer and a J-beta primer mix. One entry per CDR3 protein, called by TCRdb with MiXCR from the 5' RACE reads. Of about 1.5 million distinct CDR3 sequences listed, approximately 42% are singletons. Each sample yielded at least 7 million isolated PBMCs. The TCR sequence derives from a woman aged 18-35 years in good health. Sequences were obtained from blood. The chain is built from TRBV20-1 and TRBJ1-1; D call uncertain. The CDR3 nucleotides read TGCAGTGCCGGAGCAGGCCGCTTAATGTGGAACACTGAAGCTTTCTTT. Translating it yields CSAGAGRLMWNTEAFF.